This entry features one TCR beta chain sequence. What it recognizes is unknown. The time point was: week 23, last vaccination. Each vaccine dose was 300 ug of mutant IDH1 20-mer peptide, with topical imiquimod. Germline V lookup: CDR1 SGHTA, CDR2 FQGNSA. Trimming at V came to 3 bases and at J to 4 bases, leaving 2 bases not matched to a gene. CDR3 size: 14 residues. These data are taken from a study of a mutant IDH1 vaccine in newly diagnosed glioma. In the study overall: Onset of vaccination occurred 4-6 weeks following radiotherapy alone, or with temozolomide cycles.

TCRdb's copy holds only in-frame clones and misses some; the assay was immunoSEQ multiplex PCR. In the table there are 25,000 to 30,000 clones, about 85% of which are singletons. The sample here was PBMCs, taken from a glioma patient whose treatment included an IDH1 peptide vaccine. The clonotype was recovered from a woman between 18 and 29 years old with glioma. The rearrangement uses TRBV7-2 and TRBJ2-1; TRBD2 matches at 8 bases. CDR3 sequence reads: CASSFSGTYNEQFF. The CDR3 bases are TGTGCCAGCAGCTTTAGCGGGACATACAATGAGCAGTTCTTC.